These 22 T cell receptor beta chains originate from one sample sequenced in a study of Graves' ophthalmopathy and Graves' hyperthyroidism. Amplifying from RNA transcripts, the study obtained TCR beta CDR3 regions. HTBI primers primed a first-round RT-PCR, and a second-round multiplex PCR followed. TCRdb ran MiXCR on the multiplex PCR reads and lists one entry per CDR3 protein. The table records 200,000 to 250,000 distinct CDR3 sequences, around a fifth of them present only once. The sample consisted of peripheral blood. The receptors shown here come from a woman in her fifties or sixties with Graves' ophthalmopathy.

J is TRBJ1-2 and V is TRBV27; maybe TRBD1 (6 bases). The CDR3 length is 11 residues. Germline V gene data show CDR1 as MNHEY and CDR2 as SMNVEV (reference sequence). Between the trimmed V and J ends, which lost 7 bases and 9 bases, there was a span of 12 bases. The CDR3 DNA follows: TGTGCCAGCATGCAGGGGTTGAGCTACACCTTC. It is translated as CASMQGLSYTF.

This clonotype showed up many times. This chain uses TRBV20-1 with TRBJ1-2; D is undetermined. Trimming took 4 bases from V and 2 from J, leaving 11 bases between them. The CDR3 spans 13 residues. In germline, CDR1 is DFQATT, CDR2 SNEGSKA (reference sequence). The CDR3 DNA reads as TGCAGTGCTATCCTGACAAGAAACTATGGCTACACCTTC. Translated, it gives CSAILTRNYGYTF.

The gene calls are TRBV2 and TRBJ1-6, with 9 bases identical to TRBD1. The V gene end was trimmed by 7 bases and the J gene end by 10 bases; junction bases not matched to a gene: 11. Per the germline V gene, CDR1 is SNHLY and CDR2 is FYNNEI. This CDR3 is built from 15 residues. Here the CDR3 DNA reads TGTGCCAGCAATCCGGGACAGGGTAGAGGATCACCCCTCCACTTT. Residues: CASNPGQGRGSPLHF. The full variable domain, with the rest looked up from reference TRBV2 and TRBJ1-6, is EPEVTQTPSHQVTQMGQEVILRCVPISNHLYFYWYRQILGQKVEFLVSFYNNEISEKSEIFDDQFSVERPDGSNFTLKIRSTKLEDSAMYFCASNPGQGRGSPLHFGNGTRLTVT.

This clonotype has at least ten counts. A read error may be the cause here, since a much bigger clone is one base away. The chain joins TRBV6-1 to TRBJ2-7; TRBD1 is a possible D gene (5 bases). The CDR3 contains 15 residues. The germline CDR1 and CDR2 sequences are MNHNS and SASEGT. The CDR3 sequence: CASSKAGSYSYGQYF. CDR3 DNA sequence: TGTGCCAGCAGTAAGGCAGGGTCTTACTCCTACGGGCAGTACTTC.

This clonotype was seen ten or more times. The gene calls are TRBV11-2 and TRBJ2-5; 12 bases map to TRBD2. The germline V gene encodes CDR1 SGHAT and CDR2 FQNNGV. V shed 2 bases, J shed 4 bases, and the junction held 5 bases outside the gene matches. This CDR3 is 16 amino acids long. CDR3 DNA: TGTGCCAGCAGCTTATTCCTAGCGGGAGGGGGAGAGACCCAGTACTTC. Translated: CASSLFLAGGGETQYF.

This clonotype was seen ten or more times. J is TRBJ1-1 and V is TRBV19; TRBD1 agrees at 7 bases. Germline V gene data show CDR1 as LNHDA and CDR2 as SQIVND (reference sequence). J lost 7 bases, V lost 5 bases, and 1 base had no gene match. The CDR3 consists of 11 residues. This chain's CDR3 is CASSRDSEAFF. Written as DNA, the CDR3 is TGTGCCAGTAGTCGGGACAGTGAAGCTTTCTTT.

The rearrangement uses TRBV3-1 and TRBJ2-5, with 9 bases identical to TRBD1. The germline V gene has CDR1 LGHDT and CDR2 YNNKEL (reference sequence). The CDR3 is 17 residues long. V gave up 0 bases and J gave up 6 bases; unmatched junction bases: 11. The CDR3 DNA follows: TGTGCCAGCAGCCAAGATACTTCGGGACAGGGTGGGAAGACCCAGTACTTC. Amino acid sequence: CASSQDTSGQGGKTQYF.

This chain connects TRBV6-1 to TRBJ2-7, with D possibly TRBD1 on 6 matching bases. Germline lookup yields CDR1 MNHNS and CDR2 SASEGT. Trimming removed 7 bases at V and 4 bases at J, with 17 bases between. This CDR3 spans 14 amino acids. CDR3 sequence (DNA): TGTGCCAGCATCCGGGACACTCTTTCTTACGAGCAGTACTTC. It yields the protein CASIRDTLSYEQYF.

This clonotype was detected ten times or more. V gene TRBV19 combines with J gene TRBJ2-5, with D maybe TRBD1 (6 bases). CDR1 LNHDA and CDR2 SQIVND come from the germline V gene (reference sequence). V lost 6 bases to trimming and J lost 4 bases, with 15 bases between them. This CDR3 has 14 residues. The CDR3 loop reads CASRKQGAGETQYF. The CDR3 nucleotides are TGTGCCAGTAGGAAACAGGGAGCAGGAGAGACCCAGTACTTC.

This clonotype was counted at least ten times. The chain has TRBV30 and TRBJ1-6; the match to TRBD1 covers 7 bases. J gave up 10 bases and V 4 bases, and 7 bases lay outside the gene matches. This CDR3 spans 13 amino acids. Looked up from germline, CDR1 is GTSNPN and CDR2 is SVGIG (reference sequence). This CDR3 is CAWNEQGKSPLHF. DNA for the CDR3: TGTGCCTGGAATGAACAGGGGAAGTCACCCCTCCACTTT.

This chain joins TRBV20-1 and TRBJ2-7; TRBD2 aligns across 12 bases. CDR3 length: 18 residues. Germline CDR1 DFQATT, CDR2 SNEGSKA (reference sequence). The ends lost 0 bases at V and 5 bases at J; junction bases unmatched: 14. The CDR3 nucleotides are TGCAGTGCTAGAGATTCCACTCTTCTAGCGGGAGGGCCCGACGAGCAGTACTTC. Translation gives CSARDSTLLAGGPDEQYF.

The J gene is TRBJ1-2, the V gene TRBV19; 10 nucleotides align to TRBD1. V was pared by 3 bases and J by 6 bases, with 7 bases of the junction left unmatched. This CDR3 has 15 residues. Germline CDR1 LNHDA, CDR2 SQIVND (reference sequence). As DNA, the CDR3 is TGTGCCAGTAGTATCTACAGGACAGGGGGGCATGGCTACACCTTC. Translated: CASSIYRTGGHGYTF.

This clonotype was observed at least ten times. The V call is TRBV27, the J call TRBJ2-2; 9 bases match TRBD1. J was trimmed by 7 bases and V by 2 bases; bases with no gene match: 5. This CDR3 contains 15 residues. From germline, CDR1 is MNHEY and CDR2 SMNVEV (reference sequence). In DNA, the CDR3 is TGTGCCAGCAGTTTAACAGGGGGCGGGATCGGGGAGCTGTTTTTT. Residues: CASSLTGGGIGELFF.

CDR3 in amino acids: CSASDNSYEQYF. The CDR3, as DNA: TGCAGTGCAAGTGACAACTCCTACGAGCAGTACTTC. The chain recombines TRBV20-1 with TRBJ2-7; D gene uncertain. This CDR3 comprises 12 residues. V dropped 6 bases and J dropped 0 bases, with 9 bases sitting between them. In germline, CDR1 is DFQATT, CDR2 SNEGSKA (reference sequence).

This clonotype was detected many times. The chain links TRBV7-9 to TRBJ1-2; possibly TRBD1 for D (6 bases). This CDR3 is 14 amino acids long. With 5 bases removed from V and 2 bases from J, the gap between germline ends came to 12 bases. The V gene's germline CDR1 is SEHNR and CDR2 FQNEAQ (reference sequence). The CDR3 DNA sequence: TGTGCCAGCAGCGTAACACAGGGAAACTATGGCTACACCTTC. It is translated as CASSVTQGNYGYTF.

Many counts were recorded for this clonotype. The chain couples TRBV28 to TRBJ1-1, with unresolved D. Germline loops: CDR1 MDHEN, CDR2 SYDVKM. V gave up 8 bases and J gave up 4 bases, with 8 bases separating them. The CDR3 is 11 amino acids. Written as DNA, the CDR3 is TGTGCCAGCCTCAGCCGCACTGAAGCTTTCTTT. Protein: CASLSRTEAFF.

This clonotype was found a few times. Since the CDR3 does not end with the conserved phenylalanine or tryptophan, this likely comes from a read error. The genes are TRBV5-1 and TRBJ2-5, with TRBD2 as a possible D gene (6 bases). This CDR3 is 13 amino acids long. Trimming cost V 0 bases and J 9 bases, with 12 bases left between them. Germline CDR1 SGHRS, CDR2 YFSETQ. CDR3 amino acids: CASSLDTSWSQYL. CDR3 nucleotide sequence: TGCGCCAGCAGCTTGGATACTAGCTGGTCCCAGTACCTC.

This clonotype has ten or more counts. The V gene is TRBV6-4, the J gene TRBJ1-1, with unresolved D. The germline V gene encodes CDR1 MRHNA and CDR2 SNTAGT. The CDR3 covers 17 residues. V gave up 5 bases and J gave up 0 bases, with 19 bases separating them. The CDR3 region is CASSPPWGAGMNTEAFF. DNA for the CDR3: TGTGCCAGCAGTCCCCCCTGGGGAGCGGGGATGAACACTGAAGCTTTCTTT.

In its sample, this clonotype was seen many times. The chain employs TRBV27 and TRBJ1-5; D not resolved. This CDR3 region has 15 residues. Trimming removed 3 bases from V and 3 bases from J, with 12 bases in between. The germline V gene has CDR1 MNHEY and CDR2 SMNVEV (reference sequence). Here the CDR3 DNA reads TGTGCCAGCAGTTTCGGCAATGTACCCAATCAGCCCCAGCATTTT. This codes for CASSFGNVPNQPQHF.

This clonotype was counted ten times or more. This chain connects TRBV28 to TRBJ2-4, with 8 nucleotides matching TRBD2. Germline lookup yields CDR1 MDHEN and CDR2 SYDVKM. This CDR3 region has 16 residues. V trimming: 4 bases; J trimming: 7 bases; junction bases outside the gene matches: 12. As DNA, the CDR3 is TGTGCCAGCAGTTATCAAGCGGGAGTTGGCTTGAACATTCAGTACTTC. Residues: CASSYQAGVGLNIQYF.

The chain links TRBV28 to TRBJ2-1; D may be TRBD2 (7 bases). The CDR3 loop spans 17 amino acids. V shed 3 bases and J shed 3 bases, with 18 bases lying between them. Germline V gene lookup returns CDR1 MDHEN and CDR2 SYDVKM. The CDR3 DNA reads TGTGCCAGCAGTTTTTTTGGGGGGGCAAGGGGCTACAATGAGCAGTTCTTC. It translates to CASSFFGGARGYNEQFF.

This clonotype appeared a single time. This chain links TRBV6-1 with TRBJ2-3; the D is unclear. Looked up from germline, CDR1 is MNHNS and CDR2 is SASEGT. V lost 10 bases to trimming and J lost 2 bases, with 10 bases between them. This CDR3 has 12 residues. The CDR3 here is CATGRYTDTQYF. CDR3 nucleotide sequence: TGTGCCACGGGCAGGTACACAGATACGCAGTATTTT.